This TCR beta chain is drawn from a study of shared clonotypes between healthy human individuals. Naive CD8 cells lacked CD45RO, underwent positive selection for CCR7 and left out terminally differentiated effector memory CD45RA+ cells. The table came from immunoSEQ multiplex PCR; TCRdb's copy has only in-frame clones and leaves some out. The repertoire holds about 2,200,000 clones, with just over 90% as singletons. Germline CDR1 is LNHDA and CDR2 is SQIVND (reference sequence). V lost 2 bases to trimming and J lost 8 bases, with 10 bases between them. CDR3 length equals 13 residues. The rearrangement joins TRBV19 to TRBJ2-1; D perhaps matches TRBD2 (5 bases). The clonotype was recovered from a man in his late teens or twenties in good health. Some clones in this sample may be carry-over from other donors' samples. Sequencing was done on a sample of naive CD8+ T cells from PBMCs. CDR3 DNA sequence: TGTGCCAGTAGTATAATGTTCGGGGATGAGCAGTTCTTC. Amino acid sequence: CASSIMFGDEQFF.